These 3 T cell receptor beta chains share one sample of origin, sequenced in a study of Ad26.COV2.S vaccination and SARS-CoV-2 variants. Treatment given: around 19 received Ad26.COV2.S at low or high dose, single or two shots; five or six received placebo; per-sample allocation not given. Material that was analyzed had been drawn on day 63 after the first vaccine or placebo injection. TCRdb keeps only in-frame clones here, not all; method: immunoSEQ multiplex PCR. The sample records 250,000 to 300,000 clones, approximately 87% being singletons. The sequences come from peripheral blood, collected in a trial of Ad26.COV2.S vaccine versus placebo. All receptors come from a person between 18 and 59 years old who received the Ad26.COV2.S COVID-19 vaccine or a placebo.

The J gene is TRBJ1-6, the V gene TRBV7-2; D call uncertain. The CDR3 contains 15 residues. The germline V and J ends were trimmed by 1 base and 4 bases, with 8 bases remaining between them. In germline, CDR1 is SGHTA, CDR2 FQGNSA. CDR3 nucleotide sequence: TGTGCCAGCAGCTTAGGGGTCCAGTATAATTCACCCCTCCACTTT. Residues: CASSLGVQYNSPLHF.

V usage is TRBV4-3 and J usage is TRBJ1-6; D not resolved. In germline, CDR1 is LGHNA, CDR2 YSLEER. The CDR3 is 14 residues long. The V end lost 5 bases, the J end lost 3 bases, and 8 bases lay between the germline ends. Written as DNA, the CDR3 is TGCGCCAGCAGCGTCTCGGGCTATAATTCACCCCTCCACTTT. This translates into CASSVSGYNSPLHF.

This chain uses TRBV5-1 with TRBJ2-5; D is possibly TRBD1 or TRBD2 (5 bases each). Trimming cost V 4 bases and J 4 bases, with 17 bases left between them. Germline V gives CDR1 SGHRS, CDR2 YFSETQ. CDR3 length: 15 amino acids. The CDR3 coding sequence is TGCGCCAGCAGCACACAGATGGGACCGAGAGAGACCCAGTACTTC. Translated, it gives CASSTQMGPRETQYF. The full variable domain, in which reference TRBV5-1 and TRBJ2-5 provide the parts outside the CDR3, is KAGVTQTPRYLIKTRGQQVTLSCSPISGHRSVSWYQQTPGQGLQFLFEYFSETQRNKGNFPGRFSGRQFSNSRSEMNVSTLELGDSALYLCASSTQMGPRETQYFGPGTRLLVL.